These 12 T cell receptor beta chains share one sample of origin, sequenced in a study of prognosis after radiotherapy for stage I lung cancer. Genomic DNA was subjected to two-round multiplex PCR for amplification of TCR beta CDR3. It was primers specific to each TRBV and TRBJ gene that first-round PCR used. TCRdb reprocessed the multiplex PCR reads via MiXCR and lists one record per CDR3 protein. The sample includes approximately 26,000 distinct CDR3 sequences, about 40% of them seen just once. Sequences were derived from PBMCs, sampled before or after stereotactic body radiation therapy (not recorded which). Receptors were obtained from a donor over 45 with non-small cell lung cancer.

This clonotype is labeled medium-sized. The J gene is TRBJ2-6, the V gene TRBV11-2, with D perhaps TRBD2 (5 bases). V lost 4 bases and J 0 bases, leaving 10 bases between the germline ends. Germline V gene sequence: CDR1 SGHAT, CDR2 FQNNGV. The CDR3 consists of 16 residues. The CDR3 DNA sequence: TGTGCCAGCAGCTCATACCGGGGCTCTGGGGCCAACGTCCTGACTTTC. Encoded protein: CASSSYRGSGANVLTF. Based on the CDR3 plus reference TRBV11-2 and TRBJ2-6, the full variable domain is EAGVAQSPRYKIIEKRQSVAFWCNPISGHATLYWYQQILGQGPKLLIQFQNNGVVDDSQLPKDRFSAERLKGVDSTLKIQPAKLEDSAVYLCASSSYRGSGANVLTFGAGSRLTVL.

On this clonotype: Given a far larger clone just one base away, this is likely a sequencing read error. The chain joins TRBV6-9 to TRBJ2-5, with TRBD2 identical over 11 bases. The germline gives CDR1 MNHGY, CDR2 SVAAGI. V was clipped by 9 bases and J by 6 bases; unmatched bases: 18. The CDR3 loop spans 17 amino acids. The CDR3 protein is CARYGTSGPPPEQTQYF. Here the CDR3 DNA reads TGTGCCAGGTATGGGACTAGCGGACCGCCCCCCGAACAGACCCAGTACTTC.

This clonotype is classed as medium-sized. The J gene is TRBJ1-2, the V gene TRBV30; D is uncertain. The germline gives CDR1 GTSNPN, CDR2 SVGIG (reference sequence). This CDR3 comprises 12 residues. Trimming left V 3 bases short and J 8 bases short, with 13 bases between. In DNA form, the CDR3 reads TGTGCCTGGAGAGTTGGGCTGCGGGGCTACACCTTC. Translating it yields CAWRVGLRGYTF.

This clonotype was seen just once. This chain's CDR3 is CASSSRKTGNEQFF. CDR3 bases: TGCGCCAGCAGCTCCAGGAAGACAGGGAATGAGCAGTTCTTC. V gene TRBV5-1 combines with J gene TRBJ2-1, with TRBD1 identical over 7 bases. Trimming took 3 bases from V and 7 from J; bases not matched to a gene: 7. CDR3 length equals 14 residues. Germline values: CDR1 SGHRS, CDR2 YFSETQ.

This clonotype was counted many times. CDR3 loop: CASSPGRRGYTF. In DNA form, the CDR3 reads TGTGCCAGCAGCCCTGGGCGGCGTGGCTACACCTTC. The chain joins TRBV7-9 to TRBJ1-2; no definite D call. Germline CDR1 is SEHNR and CDR2 is FQNEAQ (reference sequence). Trimming cost V 5 bases and J 7 bases, with 11 bases left between them. The CDR3 consists of 12 residues. Based on the CDR3 plus reference TRBV7-9 and TRBJ1-2, the full variable domain is DTGVSQNPRHKITKRGQNVTFRCDPISEHNRLYWYRQTLGQGPEFLTYFQNEAQLEKSRLLSDRFSAERPKGSFSTLEIQRTEQGDSAMYLCASSPGRRGYTFGSGTRLTVV.

This clonotype was detected ten times or more. CDR3 sequence (DNA): TGCGCCAGCAGCCAAGTCAGGGGTTTGGGTGGCTACACCTTC. Translating it yields CASSQVRGLGGYTF. The chain has TRBV4-1 and TRBJ1-2; D possibly corresponds to TRBD1 (6 bases). This CDR3 comprises 14 residues. Trimming stripped 1 base from V and 7 bases from J, with 13 bases between. Germline loops: CDR1 MGHRA, CDR2 YSYEKL.

This clonotype has a count of ten or more. The chain links TRBV9 to TRBJ1-4, with a tentative D call TRBD1 (6 bases). CDR1 and CDR2 from the germline V gene are SGDLS and YYNGEE. Trimming took off 2 bases at V and 6 bases at J, with 17 bases between the two ends. The CDR3 totals 16 residues. CDR3 region: CASSVSGGGWDEKLFF. DNA for the CDR3: TGTGCCAGCAGCGTGTCAGGAGGGGGTTGGGATGAAAAACTGTTTTTT.

The J gene is TRBJ1-6, the V gene TRBV11-2; TRBD1 matches 7 bases. Trimming cost V 5 bases and J 5 bases; bases outside gene matches: 6. The CDR3 runs to 15 residues. Germline V lookup: CDR1 SGHAT, CDR2 FQNNGV. CDR3 bases: TGTGCCAGCAGCCAACGGACAGGCCATAATTCACCCCTCCACTTT. Its translation is CASSQRTGHNSPLHF.

The chain couples TRBV12-3 or TRBV12-4 to TRBJ1-2; possible D gene TRBD1, 5 bases. The CDR3 totals 12 residues. Trimming took off 4 bases at V and 4 bases at J, with 7 bases between the two ends. The CDR3 spells CASSWGGYGYTF. CDR3 coding DNA: TGTGCCAGCAGTTGGGGCGGCTATGGCTACACCTTC.

The V call is TRBV6-1, the J call TRBJ2-3; the D gene is possibly TRBD2 (5 bases). Deletions cut 6 bases from V and 4 bases from J, with 14 bases between. Looked up from germline, CDR1 is MNHNS and CDR2 is SASEGT. CDR3 length equals 14 residues. CDR3 region: CASRSGIYADTQYF. CDR3 DNA: TGTGCCAGCAGATCCGGGATTTACGCAGATACGCAGTATTTT.

With respect to this clonotype: The junction does not match germline at one end; this may be a read error. V gene TRBV6-1 combines with J gene TRBJ1-6; D is uncertain. Germline V gene data show CDR1 as MNHNS and CDR2 as SASEGT. The length of the CDR3 is 15 residues. The CDR3, as DNA: TGTGCCAGCAGTGAGACATCCTCCCCTCCAACGAGCCTACAATTT. Its protein product is CASSETSSPPTSLQF.

This rearrangement joins TRBV4-3 to TRBJ1-2; D ambiguous. This CDR3 has 13 residues. CDR1 is LGHNA, CDR2 YSLEER, per germline. V was shortened by 3 bases and J by 3 bases, with 8 bases between the two germline ends. CDR3 residues: CASSHRTDYGYTF. CDR3 nucleotides: TGCGCCAGCAGCCACCGGACGGACTATGGCTACACCTTC.